The clone carrying this T cell receptor (beta chain) was seen ten or more times. The target antigen is unknown. This record belongs to a study of T cell repertoires in cytomegalovirus infection. Study-wide background: Carrying CMV and the relevant HLA type showed in public TCR beta signatures.

Overall study findings and caveats: HLA-C-restricted, CMV-specific TCR beta clonotypes were dominant ex vivo.

The CDR3 sequence is 13 residues long. V lost 1 base and J 3 bases, leaving 7 bases between the germline ends. Germline values: CDR1 SGHVS, CDR2 FNYEAQ. One entry per CDR3 protein results from TCRdb running MiXCR on the reads. The data hold 210,000 or so distinct CDR3 sequences, with about 5.9% observed a single time. The sequencing input was PBMCs. The TCR originated in a human donor in good health (CMV status not recorded). Some clones in this sample may be carry-over from other donors' samples. This sequence joins TRBV7-6 and TRBJ2-7; D may correspond to TRBD1 or TRBD2 (5 bases each). The CDR3: CASSLDGGYEQYF. In nucleotides, the CDR3 is TGTGCCAGCAGCTTAGATGGGGGCTACGAGCAGTACTTC.